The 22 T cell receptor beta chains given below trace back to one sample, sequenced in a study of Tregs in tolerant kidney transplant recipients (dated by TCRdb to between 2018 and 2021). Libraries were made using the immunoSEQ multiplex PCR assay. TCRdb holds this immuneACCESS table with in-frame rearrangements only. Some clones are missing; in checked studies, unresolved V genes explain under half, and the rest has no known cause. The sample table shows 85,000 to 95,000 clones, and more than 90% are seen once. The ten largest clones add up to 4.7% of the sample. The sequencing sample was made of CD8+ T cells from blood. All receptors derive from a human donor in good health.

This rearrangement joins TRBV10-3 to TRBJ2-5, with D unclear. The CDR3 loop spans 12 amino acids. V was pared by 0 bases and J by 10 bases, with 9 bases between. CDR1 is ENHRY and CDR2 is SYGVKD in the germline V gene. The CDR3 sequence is CAISESLLSQYF. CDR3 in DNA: TGTGCCATCAGTGAGTCCCTTCTAAGCCAGTACTTC.

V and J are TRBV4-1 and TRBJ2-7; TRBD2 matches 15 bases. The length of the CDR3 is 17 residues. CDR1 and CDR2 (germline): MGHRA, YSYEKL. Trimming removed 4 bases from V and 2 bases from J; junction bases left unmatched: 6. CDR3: CASSPGLAGGPAYEQYF. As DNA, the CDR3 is TGCGCCAGCAGCCCGGGACTAGCGGGGGGACCAGCCTACGAGCAGTACTTC.

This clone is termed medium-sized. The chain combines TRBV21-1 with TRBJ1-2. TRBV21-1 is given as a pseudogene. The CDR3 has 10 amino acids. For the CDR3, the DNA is TGTGCCAGCAGCAACTATGGCTACACCTTC. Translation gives CASSNYGYTF.

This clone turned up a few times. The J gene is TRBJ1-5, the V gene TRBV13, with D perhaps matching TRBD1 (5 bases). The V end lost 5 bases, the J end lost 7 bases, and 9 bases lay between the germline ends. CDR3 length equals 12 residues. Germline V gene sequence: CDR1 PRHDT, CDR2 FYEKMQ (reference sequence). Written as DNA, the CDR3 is TGTGCCAGCAGCCCCCGGGGCCAGCCCCAGCATTTT. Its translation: CASSPRGQPQHF.

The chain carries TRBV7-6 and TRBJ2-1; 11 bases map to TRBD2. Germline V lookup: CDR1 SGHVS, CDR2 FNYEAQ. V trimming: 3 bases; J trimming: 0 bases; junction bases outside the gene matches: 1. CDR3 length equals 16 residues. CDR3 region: CASSLGLADSYNEQFF. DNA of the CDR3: TGTGCCAGCAGCTTGGGACTAGCGGACTCCTACAATGAGCAGTTCTTC.

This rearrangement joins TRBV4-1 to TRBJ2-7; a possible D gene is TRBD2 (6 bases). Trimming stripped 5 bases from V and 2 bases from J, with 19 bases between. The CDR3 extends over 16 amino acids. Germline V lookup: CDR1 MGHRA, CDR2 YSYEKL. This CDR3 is CASSDRDFASPYEQYF. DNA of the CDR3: TGCGCCAGCAGCGATAGGGACTTCGCGAGCCCCTACGAGCAGTACTTC.

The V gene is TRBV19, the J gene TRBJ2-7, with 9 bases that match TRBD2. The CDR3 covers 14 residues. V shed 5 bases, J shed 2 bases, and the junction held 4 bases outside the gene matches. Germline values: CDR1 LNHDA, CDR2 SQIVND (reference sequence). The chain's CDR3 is CASSALAGTYEQYF. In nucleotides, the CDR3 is TGTGCCAGTAGTGCGCTAGCGGGGACCTACGAGCAGTACTTC.

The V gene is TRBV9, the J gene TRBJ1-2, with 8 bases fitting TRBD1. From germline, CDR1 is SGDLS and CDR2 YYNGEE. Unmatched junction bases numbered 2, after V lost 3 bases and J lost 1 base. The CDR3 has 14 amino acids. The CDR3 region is CASSGTGSNYGYTF. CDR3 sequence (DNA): TGTGCCAGCAGCGGGACAGGGAGTAACTATGGCTACACCTTC.

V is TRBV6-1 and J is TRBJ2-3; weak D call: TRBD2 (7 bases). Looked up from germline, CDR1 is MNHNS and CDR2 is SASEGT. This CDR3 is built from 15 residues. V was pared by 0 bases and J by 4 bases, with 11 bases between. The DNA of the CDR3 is TGTGCCAGCAGTGAAGCTGGGGGGGGGCCAGATACGCAGTATTTT. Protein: CASSEAGGGPDTQYF.

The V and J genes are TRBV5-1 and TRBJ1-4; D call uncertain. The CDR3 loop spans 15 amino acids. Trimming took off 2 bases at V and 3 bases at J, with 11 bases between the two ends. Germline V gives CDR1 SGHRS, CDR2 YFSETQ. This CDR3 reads CASSFGGGPNEKLFF. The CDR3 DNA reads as TGCGCCAGCAGCTTCGGTGGTGGACCTAATGAAAAACTGTTTTTT.

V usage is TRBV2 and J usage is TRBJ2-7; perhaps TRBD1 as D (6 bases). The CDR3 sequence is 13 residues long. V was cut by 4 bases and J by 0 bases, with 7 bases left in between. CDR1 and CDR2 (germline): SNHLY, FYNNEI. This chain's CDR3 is CASSGDISYEQYF. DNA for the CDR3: TGTGCCAGCAGTGGGGACATCTCCTACGAGCAGTACTTC.

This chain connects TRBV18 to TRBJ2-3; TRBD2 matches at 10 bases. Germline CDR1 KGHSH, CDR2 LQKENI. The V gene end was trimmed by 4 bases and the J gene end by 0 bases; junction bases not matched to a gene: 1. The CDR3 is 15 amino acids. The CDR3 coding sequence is TGTGCCAGCTCACGGACTAGCGGAAGCACAGATACGCAGTATTTT. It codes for CASSRTSGSTDTQYF.

This chain's CDR3 is CSTPPTGFGSSHEQFF. DNA of the CDR3: TGCAGCACACCCCCCACAGGGTTCGGGAGTTCCCATGAGCAGTTCTTC. The chain links TRBV29-1 to TRBJ2-1; D tentatively fits TRBD1 or TRBD2 (6 bases each). The CDR3 extends over 16 amino acids. V was clipped by 8 bases and J by 8 bases, with 28 bases between them. Germline lookup yields CDR1 SQVTM and CDR2 ANQGSEA.

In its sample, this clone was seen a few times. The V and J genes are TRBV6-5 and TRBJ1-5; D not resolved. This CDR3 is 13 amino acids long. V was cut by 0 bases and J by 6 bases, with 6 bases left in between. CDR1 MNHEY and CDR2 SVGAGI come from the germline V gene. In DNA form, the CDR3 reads TGTGCCAGCAGTTACTCGAAGAGTCAGCCCCAGCATTTT. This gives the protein CASSYSKSQPQHF.

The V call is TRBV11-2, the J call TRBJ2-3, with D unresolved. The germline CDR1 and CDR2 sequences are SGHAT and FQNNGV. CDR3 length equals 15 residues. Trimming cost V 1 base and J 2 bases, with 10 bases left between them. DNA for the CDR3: TGTGCCAGCAGCTTAGTCGGCGAAGCCACAGATACGCAGTATTTT. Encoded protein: CASSLVGEATDTQYF.

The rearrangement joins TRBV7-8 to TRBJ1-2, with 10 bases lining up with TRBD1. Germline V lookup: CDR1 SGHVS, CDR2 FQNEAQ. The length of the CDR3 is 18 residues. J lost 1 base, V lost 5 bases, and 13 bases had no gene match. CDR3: CASSRQPTGQGINYGYTF. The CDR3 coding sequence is TGTGCCAGCAGCCGCCAACCAACGGGACAGGGGATTAACTATGGCTACACCTTC.

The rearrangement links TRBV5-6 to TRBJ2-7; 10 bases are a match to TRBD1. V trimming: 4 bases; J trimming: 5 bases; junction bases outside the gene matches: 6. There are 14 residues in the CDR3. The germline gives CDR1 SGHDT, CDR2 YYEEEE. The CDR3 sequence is CASSPGTGEHEQYF. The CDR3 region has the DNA TGTGCCAGCAGCCCGGGGACAGGGGAACACGAGCAGTACTTC.

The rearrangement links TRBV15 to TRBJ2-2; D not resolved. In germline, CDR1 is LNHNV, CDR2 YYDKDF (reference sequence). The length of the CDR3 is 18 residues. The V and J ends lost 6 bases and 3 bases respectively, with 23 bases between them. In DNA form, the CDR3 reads TGTGCCACCAGAAGTAGTCCGTGGATCGGGTTTGACACCGGGGAGCTGTTTTTT. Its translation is CATRSSPWIGFDTGELFF.

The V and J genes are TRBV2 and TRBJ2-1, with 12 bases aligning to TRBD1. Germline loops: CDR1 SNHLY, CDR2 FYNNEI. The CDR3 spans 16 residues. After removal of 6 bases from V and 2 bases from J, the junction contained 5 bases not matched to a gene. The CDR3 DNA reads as TGTGCCAGCAGGGGGACAGGGGGCCTTCCCTACAATGAGCAGTTCTTC. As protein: CASRGTGGLPYNEQFF.

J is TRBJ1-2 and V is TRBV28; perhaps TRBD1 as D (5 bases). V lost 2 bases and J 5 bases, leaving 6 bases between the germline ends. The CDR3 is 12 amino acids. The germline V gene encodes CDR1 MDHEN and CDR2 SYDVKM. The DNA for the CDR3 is TGTGCCAGCAGTTTAACAGGTTATGGCTACACCTTC. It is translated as CASSLTGYGYTF.

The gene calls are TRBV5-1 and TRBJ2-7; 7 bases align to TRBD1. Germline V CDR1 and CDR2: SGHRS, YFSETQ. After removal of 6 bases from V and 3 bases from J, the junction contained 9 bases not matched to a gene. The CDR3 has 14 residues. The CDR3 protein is CASTWAGTDYEQYF. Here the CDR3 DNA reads TGCGCCAGCACCTGGGCCGGGACAGACTACGAGCAGTACTTC.

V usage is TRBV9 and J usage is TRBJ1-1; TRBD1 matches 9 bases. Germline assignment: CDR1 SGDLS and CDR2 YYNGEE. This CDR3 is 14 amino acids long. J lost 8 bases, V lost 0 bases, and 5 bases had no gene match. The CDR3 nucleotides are TGTGCCAGCAGCGTAGGAGGGGGGACAGGGGAAGCTTTCTTT. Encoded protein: CASSVGGGTGEAFF. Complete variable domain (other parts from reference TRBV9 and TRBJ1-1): DSGVTQTPKHLITATGQRVTLRCSPRSGDLSVYWYQQSLDQGLQFLIQYYNGEERAKGNILERFSAQQFPDLHSELNLSSLELGDSALYFCASSVGGGTGEAFFGQGTRLTVV.